This T cell receptor (beta chain) was captured in a study of human T cells and chemical hapten exposure. Study-wide results and caveats: More PT1 expanded TCRs went with higher patch test scores.

Germline V gene lookup returns CDR1 MNHEY and CDR2 SVGAGI. The CDR3 contains 16 residues. V lost 8 bases to trimming and J lost 5 bases; unmatched junction nucleotides: 14. This clonotype was counted a few times. The antigen remains undetermined. Regarding time point: pre-sensitization, week 0. Sample treatment: therapeutic diphenylcyclopropenone sensitization with weekly scalp DPC. Individual cDNA molecules (in the library) carried attached unique molecular identifiers. Original methodology: TCR counts had a median of 95,638 per sample and spanned about 23,224 to 750,000. MiXCR, run by TCRdb on the RACE reads, gives a single entry per CDR3 protein. TCRdb assigned the V and J calls; the authors' analysis was not used. The data hold 300,000 to 400,000 distinct CDR3 sequences, with 5.1% observed a single time.

The sequences come from whole blood, collected in connection with sensitization to the hapten diphenylcyclopropenone (DPC). The chain has TRBV6-5 and TRBJ1-1, with 10 bases lining up with TRBD1. The receptor was derived from a woman aged 50 to 65 with alopecia areata. Some clones in this sample may be carry-over from other donors' samples. The CDR3 protein is CASGSPGTGDGTEAFF. The CDR3 DNA reads as TGTGCCAGCGGTTCTCCCGGGACAGGGGACGGTACTGAAGCTTTCTTT.